This note documents a single TCR beta chain sequence. This sample stems from a study of blood T cell repertoires in COVID-19. Study background: Material from acute and convalescent COVID-19 was sourced from the United States, Italy and Spain.

Using immunoSEQ multiplex PCR, the repertoire was profiled, and TCRdb retains in-frame clones only, with some absent. The sample lists a few hundred thousand clones; roughly 87% were seen once. Trimming left V 5 bases short and J 8 bases short, with 15 bases between. The CDR3 runs to 13 residues. Germline values: CDR1 SEHNR, CDR2 FQNEAQ (reference sequence). The chain has TRBV7-9 and TRBJ1-2; tentative D call: TRBD1 (6 bases). Sequencing was carried out using peripheral blood. This receptor was taken from a woman aged 40 to 49 who had recovered from COVID-19. CDR3 loop: CASSNYRAAGYTF. The CDR3 coding sequence is TGTGCCAGCAGCAATTACAGGGCCGCCGGCTACACCTTC.